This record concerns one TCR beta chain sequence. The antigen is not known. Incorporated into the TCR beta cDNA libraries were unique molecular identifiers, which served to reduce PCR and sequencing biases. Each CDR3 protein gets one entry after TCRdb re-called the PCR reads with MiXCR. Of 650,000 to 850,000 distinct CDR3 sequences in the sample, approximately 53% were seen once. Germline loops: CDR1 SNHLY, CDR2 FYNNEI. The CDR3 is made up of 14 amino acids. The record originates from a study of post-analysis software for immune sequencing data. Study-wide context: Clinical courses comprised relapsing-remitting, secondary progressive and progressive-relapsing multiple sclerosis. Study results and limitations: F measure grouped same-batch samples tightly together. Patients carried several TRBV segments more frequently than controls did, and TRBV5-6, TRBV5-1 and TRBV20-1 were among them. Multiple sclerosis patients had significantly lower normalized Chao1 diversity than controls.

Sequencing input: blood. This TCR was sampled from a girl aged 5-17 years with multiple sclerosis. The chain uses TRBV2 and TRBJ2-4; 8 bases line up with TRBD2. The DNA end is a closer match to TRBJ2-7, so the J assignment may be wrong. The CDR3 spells CASSFGGRTTEQYF. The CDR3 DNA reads TGTGCCAGCTCGTTTGGCGGGAGGACCACCGAGCAGTACTTC.